The 28 T cell receptor beta chains given below trace back to one sample, sequenced in a study of cytomegalovirus exposure and HLA in healthy donors. 13 Jbeta primers and 60 Vbeta primers were used for the PCR. Produced via immunoSEQ multiplex PCR; TCRdb's table is partial and in-frame only. Its listing shows tens of thousands of clones. The sample consisted of PBMCs. The receptors shown here come from a young man in good health and CMV-seropositive.

The rearrangement links TRBV18 to TRBJ1-1; D possibly corresponds to TRBD1 (6 bases). V was clipped by 10 bases and J by 3 bases, with 15 bases between them. The CDR3 has 13 residues. Per germline, CDR1 KGHSH and CDR2 LQKENI. DNA of the CDR3: TGTGCCACCAAACAGGGTTTGGACACTGAAGCTTTCTTT. Encoded protein: CATKQGLDTEAFF. The whole variable domain, remainder taken from reference TRBV18 and TRBJ1-1, is NAGVMQNPRHLVRRRGQEARLRCSPMKGHSHVYWYRQLPEEGLKFMVYLQKENIIDESGMPKERFSAEFPKEGPSILRIQQVVRGDSAAYFCATKQGLDTEAFFGQGTRLTVV.

The chain joins TRBV13 to TRBJ1-5; no reliable D call. Germline loops: CDR1 PRHDT, CDR2 FYEKMQ (reference sequence). The CDR3 extends over 12 amino acids. With 5 bases removed from V and 4 bases from J, the gap between germline ends came to 6 bases. The CDR3 loop reads CASSRGNQPQHF. DNA for the CDR3: TGTGCCAGCAGCCGGGGTAATCAGCCCCAGCATTTT.

The CDR3 here is CSVEDGWQGTYGYTF. In nucleotides, the CDR3 is TGCAGCGTTGAAGATGGATGGCAGGGGACCTATGGCTACACCTTC. The chain joins TRBV29-1 to TRBJ1-2, with D perhaps matching TRBD1 (6 bases). Germline loops: CDR1 SQVTM, CDR2 ANQGSEA. The V gene lost 0 bases and the J gene lost 4 bases, with 15 bases spanning the gap. The length of the CDR3 is 15 residues.

This rearrangement joins TRBV5-1 to TRBJ2-1; possibly TRBD2 for D (6 bases). Germline-derived CDR1 and CDR2 are SGHRS and YFSETQ. V was shortened by 4 bases and J by 7 bases, with 18 bases between the two germline ends. This CDR3 comprises 15 residues. The CDR3 DNA reads TGCGCCAGCAGCCTGACGGGACTGGGGCGAAATGAGCAGTTCTTC. Its protein product is CASSLTGLGRNEQFF.

The chain links TRBV19 to TRBJ1-4, with D unclear. The CDR3 runs 14 residues. Germline CDR1 LNHDA, CDR2 SQIVND (reference sequence). Trimming pared 2 bases from V and 8 bases from J, leaving 12 bases between. CDR3: CASSITGFDEKLFF. The CDR3 DNA sequence: TGTGCCAGTAGTATAACCGGGTTTGACGAAAAACTGTTTTTT. The full variable domain, in which reference TRBV19 and TRBJ1-4 provide the parts outside the CDR3, is DGGITQSPKYLFRKEGQNVTLSCEQNLNHDAMYWYRQDPGQGLRLIYYSQIVNDFQKGDIAEGYSVSREKKESFPLTVTSAQKNPTAFYLCASSITGFDEKLFFGSGTQLSVL.

The CDR3 sequence is CASSLDRGMGVTDTQYF. The CDR3 DNA reads as TGCGCCAGCAGCTTAGACAGGGGAATGGGTGTCACAGATACGCAGTATTTT. The V and J genes are TRBV5-1 and TRBJ2-3, with 8 bases fitting TRBD1. V gave up 2 bases and J gave up 2 bases; unmatched junction bases: 10. This CDR3 comprises 17 residues. Germline CDR1 reads SGHRS; CDR2 reads YFSETQ. The full variable domain, completed using reference TRBV5-1 and TRBJ2-3, is KAGVTQTPRYLIKTRGQQVTLSCSPISGHRSVSWYQQTPGQGLQFLFEYFSETQRNKGNFPGRFSGRQFSNSRSEMNVSTLELGDSALYLCASSLDRGMGVTDTQYFGPGTRLTVL.

The rearrangement links TRBV6-5 to TRBJ1-2, with D perhaps matching TRBD1 (6 bases). Trimming took 6 bases from V and 7 from J, leaving 15 bases between them. Germline CDR1 reads MNHEY; CDR2 reads SVGAGI. This CDR3 has 13 amino acids. The CDR3 sequence: CASRRAGASGYTF. CDR3 bases: TGTGCCAGCAGACGCGCGGGGGCCTCTGGCTACACCTTC.

The chain has TRBV5-1 and TRBJ2-5; D might be TRBD1 (5 bases). This CDR3 spans 15 amino acids. The V end lost 0 bases, the J end lost 2 bases, and 11 bases lay between the germline ends. Germline CDR1 and CDR2: SGHRS and YFSETQ. The chain's CDR3 is CASSLARAPQETQYF. The DNA of the CDR3 is TGCGCCAGCAGCTTGGCCAGGGCCCCTCAAGAGACCCAGTACTTC.

The V gene is TRBV6-5, the J gene TRBJ2-1; 10 bases map to TRBD2. This CDR3 comprises 15 residues. V gave up 7 bases and J gave up 2 bases; unmatched junction bases: 5. Germline V gene sequence: CDR1 MNHEY, CDR2 SVGAGI. CDR3 region: CASTPLAGAYNEQFF. DNA for the CDR3: TGTGCCAGCACTCCTCTAGCGGGGGCCTACAATGAGCAGTTCTTC.

This chain links TRBV10-1 with TRBJ1-1, with a tentative D call TRBD1 (5 bases). This CDR3 is 14 amino acids long. The V end was cut by 0 bases, the J end by 6 bases, with 11 bases between. Germline CDR1 is WNHNN and CDR2 is SYGVQD (reference sequence). The CDR3: CASSESGGRSEAFF. The CDR3 DNA is TGCGCCAGCAGTGAGTCGGGGGGGAGGTCTGAAGCTTTCTTT.

The chain recombines TRBV5-1 with TRBJ2-7, with 11 bases aligning to TRBD1. Germline CDR1 is SGHRS and CDR2 is YFSETQ. The CDR3 runs 18 residues. With 4 bases clipped from V and 2 bases from J, the junction kept 14 bases outside the gene matches. CDR3 sequence (DNA): TGCGCCAGCAGCCCCCATAAGGTCGGGGGACAGGGGGCCTACGAGCAGTACTTC. It yields the protein CASSPHKVGGQGAYEQYF.

The chain links TRBV23-1 to TRBJ2-1; 9 bases agree with TRBD2. TRBV23-1 counts as an open reading frame of uncertain function. V was pared by 4 bases and J by 1 base, with 14 bases of the junction left unmatched. The CDR3 runs to 19 residues. CDR3 amino acids: CASSPKGPGGGASYNEQFF. CDR3 bases: TGCGCCAGCAGTCCAAAAGGGCCCGGCGGGGGGGCGTCCTACAATGAGCAGTTCTTC.

V gene TRBV4-1 combines with J gene TRBJ2-1; tentatively, D is TRBD1 (6 bases). Germline V gene lookup returns CDR1 MGHRA and CDR2 YSYEKL. The CDR3 consists of 13 residues. V was shortened by 4 bases and J by 9 bases, with 13 bases between the two germline ends. CDR3 nucleotides: TGCGCCAGCAGCCCCGGGGCAGGGGCTGAGCAGTTCTTC. Its translation is CASSPGAGAEQFF.

This chain joins TRBV10-3 and TRBJ1-1, with no clear D. V gave up 7 bases and J gave up 5 bases, with 8 bases separating them. Looked up from germline, CDR1 is ENHRY and CDR2 is SYGVKD. The CDR3 covers 11 residues. The CDR3 DNA sequence: TGTGCCATCATTGCGGGGACTGAAGCTTTCTTT. Translated, it gives CAIIAGTEAFF.

V and J are TRBV2 and TRBJ1-5; TRBD1 matches at 7 bases. The length of the CDR3 is 16 residues. After removal of 6 bases from V and 0 bases from J, the junction contained 8 bases not matched to a gene. Germline CDR1 and CDR2: SNHLY and FYNNEI. This CDR3 reads CASRGQPIYSNQPQHF. The DNA for the CDR3 is TGTGCCAGCAGGGGACAGCCGATTTATAGCAATCAGCCCCAGCATTTT.

This chain uses TRBV7-4 with TRBJ2-3; TRBD2 aligns across 10 bases. The V segment lost 3 bases and the J segment 5 bases; nucleotides outside the gene matches: 8. CDR3 length: 16 residues. Germline CDR1 reads SGHVT; CDR2 reads SQSDAQ. The CDR3 is CASSFGGLAGVDTQYF. CDR3 DNA: TGTGCCAGCAGCTTTGGGGGGCTAGCGGGAGTAGATACGCAGTATTTT.

The V call is TRBV18, the J call TRBJ2-3, with TRBD2 matching over 8 bases. Trimming at V came to 2 bases and at J to 4 bases, leaving 8 bases not matched to a gene. This CDR3 region has 16 residues. The germline gives CDR1 KGHSH, CDR2 LQKENI. In nucleotides, the CDR3 is TGTGCCAGCTCACCAGGGCGAGCGGGAGTAGCAGATACGCAGTATTTT. It encodes CASSPGRAGVADTQYF.

J is TRBJ1-1 and V is TRBV7-2; 7 bases map to TRBD1. With 4 bases clipped from V and 1 base from J, the junction kept 6 bases outside the gene matches. In germline, CDR1 is SGHTA, CDR2 FQGNSA. This CDR3 region has 15 residues. In nucleotides, the CDR3 is TGTGCCAGCAGCTCGGCACAGGGGAGGAACACTGAAGCTTTCTTT. Amino acids: CASSSAQGRNTEAFF.

The CDR3 region is CASTRPQGTGGYTF. In DNA form, the CDR3 reads TGTGCCAGCACCCGCCCTCAGGGGACGGGGGGCTACACCTTC. The chain uses TRBV28 and TRBJ1-2; the D gene is possibly TRBD1 (6 bases). The germline V gene has CDR1 MDHEN and CDR2 SYDVKM. With 7 bases removed from V and 8 bases from J, the gap between germline ends came to 20 bases. The CDR3 runs to 14 residues.

The CDR3: CASSLVRTGGTYEQYF. The CDR3, as DNA: TGTGCCAGCAGCTTAGTTCGGACAGGGGGAACCTACGAGCAGTACTTC. The V gene is TRBV7-9, the J gene TRBJ2-7, with TRBD1 matching 10 bases. Germline CDR1 reads SEHNR; CDR2 reads FQNEAQ (reference sequence). V was pared by 1 base and J by 2 bases, with 5 bases of the junction left unmatched. CDR3 length: 16 residues.

V and J are TRBV6-5 and TRBJ2-7; perhaps TRBD2 as D (6 bases). The germline V gene has CDR1 MNHEY and CDR2 SVGAGI. This CDR3 region has 13 residues. The V and J ends lost 5 bases and 5 bases respectively, with 13 bases between them. This chain's CDR3 is CASSPRRGNEQYF. The CDR3 DNA is TGTGCCAGCAGTCCCCGACGGGGGAACGAGCAGTACTTC.

V is TRBV4-2 and J is TRBJ1-4; D ambiguous. Trimming removed 1 base at V and 0 bases at J, with 12 bases between. Germline CDR1 and CDR2: LGHNA and YNFKEQ. The CDR3 runs to 17 residues. The CDR3 nucleotides are TGTGCCAGCAGCCAAGCCCTCGTCACAGCAACTAATGAAAAACTGTTTTTT. Encoded protein: CASSQALVTATNEKLFF.

The V call is TRBV6-6, the J call TRBJ1-2; TRBD1 aligns across 7 bases. Trimming removed 1 base from V and 2 bases from J; junction bases left unmatched: 1. Germline lookup yields CDR1 MNHNY and CDR2 SVGAGI (reference sequence). This CDR3 is 14 amino acids long. Here the CDR3 reads CASSYLGQNYGYTF. Written as DNA, the CDR3 is TGTGCCAGCAGTTACTTGGGACAGAACTATGGCTACACCTTC.

On this clone: Within the sample, other DNA sequences also encode this same CDR3. The chain uses TRBV5-1 and TRBJ2-1; 9 positions agree with TRBD1. This CDR3 comprises 15 residues. The V gene end was trimmed by 4 bases and the J gene end by 2 bases; junction bases not matched to a gene: 4. CDR1 SGHRS and CDR2 YFSETQ come from the germline V gene. For the CDR3, the DNA is TGCGCCAGCAGCCCGGGACAGGGCACCTACAATGAGCAGTTCTTC. This codes for CASSPGQGTYNEQFF.

The rearrangement links TRBV10-3 to TRBJ2-3; D might be TRBD2 (5 bases). The CDR3 loop spans 13 amino acids. CDR1 and CDR2 (germline): ENHRY, SYGVKD. Between the trimmed V and J ends, which lost 11 bases and 3 bases, there was a span of 15 bases. This chain's CDR3 is CAANAGGTDTQYF. The CDR3, as DNA: TGTGCCGCAAATGCGGGCGGGACAGATACGCAGTATTTT.

The genes are TRBV7-6 and TRBJ2-5, with 14 bases fitting TRBD2. Looked up from germline, CDR1 is SGHVS and CDR2 is FNYEAQ. The CDR3 totals 15 residues. V shed 6 bases and J 5 bases; nucleotides not matched to a gene: 5. CDR3 sequence: CASSRLAGGVETQYF. The CDR3 DNA follows: TGTGCCAGCAGTCGACTAGCGGGGGGGGTGGAGACCCAGTACTTC.

V gene TRBV4-1 combines with J gene TRBJ2-3; perhaps TRBD1 as D (6 bases). The CDR3 sequence is 16 residues long. Germline CDR1 and CDR2: MGHRA and YSYEKL. V was pared by 6 bases and J by 0 bases, with 16 bases between. CDR3 protein: CASRYRDKASTDTQYF. For the CDR3, the DNA is TGCGCCAGCAGGTACCGGGACAAAGCTAGCACAGATACGCAGTATTTT.

The gene calls are TRBV7-9 and TRBJ1-2, with D unclear. The CDR3 is made up of 14 amino acids. The germline V gene has CDR1 SEHNR and CDR2 FQNEAQ (reference sequence). V was clipped by 4 bases and J by 2 bases, with 11 bases between them. CDR3: CASSSWAWNYGYTF. CDR3 sequence (DNA): TGTGCCAGCAGCTCCTGGGCTTGGAACTATGGCTACACCTTC.